These 19 T cell receptor beta chains originate from one sample sequenced in a study of monozygotic twins with cystic fibrosis. Generated by immunoSEQ multiplex PCR, the TCRdb table keeps only in-frame clones and is missing some. The repertoire holds 29,000 or so clones, with around 81% as singletons. Material for sequencing was blood. These receptors originate from a girl under 10 years old with cystic fibrosis.

The V call is TRBV29-1, the J call TRBJ1-1; TRBD1 agrees at 7 bases. Germline trimming cut 3 bases from V and 10 bases from J; bases unmatched to any gene: 11. The CDR3 extends over 13 amino acids. The germline V gene has CDR1 SQVTM and CDR2 ANQGSEA. The CDR3 here is CSVERRQGVGAFF. For the CDR3, the DNA is TGCAGCGTTGAGAGGAGACAGGGAGTTGGAGCTTTCTTT.

J is TRBJ2-3 and V is TRBV12-5, with 7 bases that match TRBD1. From germline, CDR1 is LGHNT and CDR2 FRNRAP. Trimming removed 5 bases from V and 0 bases from J; junction bases left unmatched: 5. This CDR3 region has 15 residues. As DNA, the CDR3 is TGTGCTAGTGGTGTCGGGACAGCTAGCACAGATACGCAGTATTTT. Residues: CASGVGTASTDTQYF.

This chain connects TRBV19 to TRBJ1-5, with D hard to call. Germline values: CDR1 LNHDA, CDR2 SQIVND (reference sequence). V shed 3 bases and J shed 3 bases, with 15 bases lying between them. This CDR3 region has 16 residues. The CDR3 is CASSIGSGASNQPQHF. DNA for the CDR3: TGTGCCAGTAGTATCGGGAGCGGAGCTTCCAATCAGCCCCAGCATTTT.

The chain uses TRBV19 and TRBJ2-7, with D unresolved. The CDR3 has 10 amino acids. V lost 5 bases, J lost 5 bases, and 4 bases lay in between. Germline V gene lookup returns CDR1 LNHDA and CDR2 SQIVND (reference sequence). In nucleotides, the CDR3 is TGTGCCAGTAGTGGAGACGAGCAGTACTTC. As protein: CASSGDEQYF.

V is TRBV28 and J is TRBJ1-1; D remains unclear. The CDR3 covers 13 residues. The germline CDR1 and CDR2 sequences are MDHEN and SYDVKM. V was trimmed by 6 bases and J by 4 bases, leaving 12 bases between them. CDR3 nucleotide sequence: TGTGCCAGCAGCCCCCCGGGTCGCACTGAAGCTTTCTTT. Translated, it gives CASSPPGRTEAFF.

V and J are TRBV27 and TRBJ1-1, with TRBD1 identical over 7 bases. V lost 9 bases, J lost 1 base, and 8 bases stayed unmatched. The germline V gene has CDR1 MNHEY and CDR2 SMNVEV (reference sequence). The CDR3 has 14 residues. This CDR3 reads CASVPGTANTEAFF. CDR3 sequence (DNA): TGTGCCAGTGTTCCCGGGACAGCGAACACTGAAGCTTTCTTT.

The V and J genes are TRBV15 and TRBJ1-3; the D is unclear. V lost 3 bases and J lost 0, with 9 bases in between. There are 15 residues in the CDR3. Germline CDR1 is LNHNV and CDR2 is YYDKDF (reference sequence). The CDR3 region has the DNA TGTGCCACCAGCAGGGACCCGGGCTCTGGAAACACCATATATTTT. This sequence encodes CATSRDPGSGNTIYF.

J is TRBJ2-7 and V is TRBV30; 15 nucleotides match TRBD2. Germline V lookup: CDR1 GTSNPN, CDR2 SVGIG (reference sequence). CDR3 length: 14 residues. The V gene end was trimmed by 0 bases and the J gene end by 6 bases; junction bases not matched to a gene: 0. DNA of the CDR3: TGTGCCTGGAGTGTGGGACTAGCGGGAGGCGAGCAGTACTTC. Translating gives CAWSVGLAGGEQYF.

The chain joins TRBV6-1 to TRBJ1-5; D gene unclear. The CDR3 totals 17 residues. V gave up 1 base and J gave up 1 base, with 14 bases separating them. CDR1 is MNHNS and CDR2 is SASEGT in the germline V gene. CDR3 sequence: CASSEGMRVRSNQPQHF. The CDR3 DNA follows: TGTGCCAGCAGTGAAGGGATGAGGGTACGGAGCAATCAGCCCCAGCATTTT.

This clone was recorded once. The chain uses TRBV5-1 and TRBJ2-7; D possibly uses TRBD1 or TRBD2 (5 bases each). The CDR3 is made up of 13 amino acids. V lost 7 bases and J 7 bases, leaving 18 bases between the germline ends. Germline assignment: CDR1 SGHRS and CDR2 YFSETQ. The CDR3 here is CASGPGPLGEQYF. The CDR3 coding sequence is TGCGCCAGCGGGCCGGGGCCGCTGGGGGAGCAGTACTTC.

The chain has TRBV19 and TRBJ1-4; TRBD1 agrees at 8 bases. CDR1 is LNHDA and CDR2 is SQIVND in the germline V gene (reference sequence). The CDR3 is made up of 16 amino acids. With V trimmed by 3 bases and J by 6 bases, 9 bases remained unmatched. CDR3 coding DNA: TGTGCCAGTAGTATCTCGGGACCGACAGGGGATGAAAAACTGTTTTTT. Amino acid sequence: CASSISGPTGDEKLFF.

J is TRBJ2-5 and V is TRBV30; TRBD1 aligns across 10 bases. Germline V gives CDR1 GTSNPN, CDR2 SVGIG (reference sequence). Unmatched junction bases numbered 12, after V lost 3 bases and J lost 5 bases. The CDR3 sequence is 16 residues long. The DNA of the CDR3 is TGTGCCTGGAGAGCGCTTGACAGGGGGCGACGTGAGACCCAGTACTTC. Residues: CAWRALDRGRRETQYF.

This clone was seen just once. The chain is built from TRBV29-1 and TRBJ1-2; tentatively, D is TRBD1 (5 bases). The V end was cut by 2 bases, the J end by 8 bases, with 18 bases between. The V gene's germline CDR1 is SQVTM and CDR2 ANQGSEA. The CDR3 covers 14 residues. This chain's CDR3 is CSVELEEGPRGYTF. CDR3 coding DNA: TGCAGCGTTGAATTGGAGGAGGGGCCTCGGGGCTACACCTTC.

This clone turned up a few times. This sequence joins TRBV2 and TRBJ2-7; D might be TRBD2 (7 bases). The CDR3 has 15 amino acids. V was clipped by 6 bases and J by 2 bases, with 17 bases between them. Per germline, CDR1 SNHLY and CDR2 FYNNEI. CDR3 residues: CASRGYGGLAYEQYF. In DNA, the CDR3 is TGTGCCAGCAGGGGATACGGGGGGCTTGCCTACGAGCAGTACTTC.

V usage is TRBV19 and J usage is TRBJ2-6; D gene unclear. The CDR3 runs 16 residues. In germline, CDR1 is LNHDA, CDR2 SQIVND (reference sequence). V was shortened by 0 bases and J by 0 bases, with 6 bases between the two germline ends. The CDR3 here is CASSIDRLSGANVLTF. CDR3 nucleotide sequence: TGTGCCAGTAGTATAGATCGACTCTCTGGGGCCAACGTCCTGACTTTC.

The J gene is TRBJ1-1, the V gene TRBV18; a weak D match, TRBD1 (5 bases). Germline lookup yields CDR1 KGHSH and CDR2 LQKENI. V dropped 3 bases and J dropped 2 bases, with 10 bases sitting between them. The length of the CDR3 is 14 residues. CDR3 nucleotide sequence: TGTGCCAGCTCACCGGTTGGGGGTAACACTGAAGCTTTCTTT. It is translated as CASSPVGGNTEAFF.

The rearrangement links TRBV4-1 to TRBJ2-3; D remains unclear. The CDR3 has 11 amino acids. Looked up from germline, CDR1 is MGHRA and CDR2 is YSYEKL. Deletions cut 5 bases from V and 7 bases from J, with 7 bases between. The CDR3 bases are TGCGCCAGCAGCGAGAGTTATACGCAGTATTTT. Translated, it gives CASSESYTQYF.

The chain links TRBV2 to TRBJ1-2; tentatively, D is TRBD1 (6 bases). V was trimmed by 4 bases and J by 7 bases, leaving 13 bases between them. In germline, CDR1 is SNHLY, CDR2 FYNNEI. The CDR3 extends over 13 amino acids. The CDR3 protein is CASSGPGAGGYTF. In DNA form, the CDR3 reads TGTGCCAGCAGTGGCCCGGGGGCGGGTGGCTACACCTTC.

This clone appeared a few times. The chain uses TRBV5-1 and TRBJ1-1; no firm D call. The germline V gene has CDR1 SGHRS and CDR2 YFSETQ. The germline V and J ends were trimmed by 3 bases and 9 bases, with 21 bases remaining between them. The CDR3 is 15 residues long. In DNA form, the CDR3 reads TGCGCCAGCAGCTCCGCTACAGCGGCCACCGAAAAAGCTTTCTTT. It translates to CASSSATAATEKAFF.